This T cell receptor (beta chain) was profiled in a study of T cell responses to AZD1222 COVID-19 vaccine. The assay was immunoSEQ multiplex PCR, and TCRdb's table has in-frame clones only and misses some. The sample has 100,000 to 150,000 clones, just over 90% seen once. The CDR3 contains 13 residues. Germline CDR1 SGHVS, CDR2 FQNEAQ. The germline V and J ends were trimmed by 6 bases and 0 bases, with 8 bases remaining between them. On this clone itself: The antigen is undetermined.

Study observations and caveats: Receipt of two AZD1222 doses was followed by a rise in Spike-specific TCR breadth and depth. Scientists sampled the repertoires only once the peak T cell response had passed.

The source is an adult in good health. The input for sequencing was peripheral blood, taken on day 0 of AZD1222 vaccination. The gene calls are TRBV7-8 and TRBJ1-1, with unresolved D. Here the CDR3 DNA reads TGTGCCAGCAGTCAAATGATGAACACTGAAGCTTTCTTT. Translating gives CASSQMMNTEAFF.